Presented here are 15 T cell receptor beta chains from one specimen sequenced in a study of T cell responses to AZD1222 COVID-19 vaccine. Only in-frame clones appear in the TCRdb table, and some are missing; sequencing was by immunoSEQ multiplex PCR. The table has 210,000 or so clones, approximately 94% seen once. The source was peripheral blood, collected 28 days after the second dose of the MenACWY control vaccine. The receptors were sampled from an adult who received the MenACWY meningococcal vaccine as a control.

The chain carries TRBV5-1 and TRBJ2-7, with D uncertain. V lost 4 bases and J lost 3, with 11 bases in between. Germline V gives CDR1 SGHRS, CDR2 YFSETQ. The CDR3 covers 13 residues. CDR3 DNA: TGCGCCAGCAGCCAAGGGAAAAGCTACGAGCAGTACTTC. Amino acids: CASSQGKSYEQYF.

This clone has only one observation. The rearrangement joins TRBV5-1 to TRBJ2-7; TRBD2 aligns across 9 bases. The CDR3 covers 15 residues. From germline, CDR1 is SGHRS and CDR2 YFSETQ. The trim removed 0 bases at V and 5 bases at J, leaving 6 bases unmatched. CDR3 loop: CASSLAGSGSHEQYF. The CDR3 coding sequence is TGCGCCAGCAGCTTGGCGGGTAGCGGGAGCCACGAGCAGTACTTC.

This clone has just a few counts. This chain links TRBV4-2 with TRBJ2-3, with 13 bases fitting TRBD2. Per the germline V gene, CDR1 is LGHNA and CDR2 is YNFKEQ. CDR3 length equals 18 residues. Trimming took 1 base from V and 0 from J; bases not matched to a gene: 4. The CDR3: CASSQGLAGGGSTDTQYF. CDR3 DNA: TGTGCCAGCAGCCAAGGACTAGCGGGAGGAGGGAGCACAGATACGCAGTATTTT.

This chain links TRBV28 with TRBJ1-2; D may be TRBD1 (6 bases). The CDR3 is 14 residues long. The germline V gene encodes CDR1 MDHEN and CDR2 SYDVKM. V dropped 6 bases and J dropped 4 bases, with 15 bases sitting between them. CDR3 sequence reads: CASRMTGGGYGYTF. In DNA form, the CDR3 reads TGTGCCAGCAGAATGACAGGCGGTGGCTATGGCTACACCTTC.

The chain joins TRBV28 to TRBJ1-1; D is ambiguous. CDR1 and CDR2 from the germline V gene are MDHEN and SYDVKM. Between the trimmed V and J ends, which lost 6 bases and 3 bases, there was a span of 11 bases. This CDR3 has 13 residues. The CDR3 DNA follows: TGTGCCAGCAGCCCACACGGGTACACTGAAGCTTTCTTT. It specifies CASSPHGYTEAFF.

The rearrangement joins TRBV27 to TRBJ2-1, with 11 bases fitting TRBD1. The CDR3 totals 14 residues. Germline CDR1 reads MNHEY; CDR2 reads SMNVEV (reference sequence). The junction had 4 bases not matched to a gene; V was cut back by 5 bases and J by 7 bases. This CDR3 is CASSDGTGGNEQFF. The CDR3 region has the DNA TGTGCCAGCAGTGACGGGACAGGGGGGAATGAGCAGTTCTTC.

The chain employs TRBV6-5 and TRBJ1-2, with 12 bases identical to TRBD1. This CDR3 is 16 amino acids long. From germline, CDR1 is MNHEY and CDR2 SVGAGI. J gave up 10 bases and V 1 base, and 10 bases lay outside the gene matches. CDR3 in amino acids: CASSYYGTGGRWDYTF. CDR3 DNA: TGTGCCAGCAGTTACTACGGGACAGGGGGCAGGTGGGACTACACCTTC.

J is TRBJ2-7 and V is TRBV5-4; no firm D call. The V gene lost 1 base and the J gene lost 6 bases, with 5 bases spanning the gap. Looked up from germline, CDR1 is SGHNT and CDR2 is YYREEE (reference sequence). The length of the CDR3 is 11 residues. The CDR3 sequence: CASSLKGEQYF. CDR3 DNA: TGTGCCAGCAGCTTGAAGGGCGAGCAGTACTTC.

This chain connects TRBV9 to TRBJ2-1; TRBD1 agrees at 7 bases. The V and J ends lost 2 bases and 3 bases, in that order; junction bases with no gene match: 5. The CDR3 spans 15 residues. Per germline, CDR1 SGDLS and CDR2 YYNGEE. CDR3 sequence: CASSVSGQVYNEQFF. Here the CDR3 DNA reads TGTGCCAGCAGCGTGAGCGGACAGGTCTACAATGAGCAGTTCTTC.

This chain uses TRBV19 with TRBJ1-2; 8 bases align to TRBD1. Trimming took 6 bases from V and 6 from J; bases not matched to a gene: 6. Germline V gene sequence: CDR1 LNHDA, CDR2 SQIVND (reference sequence). The CDR3 runs to 13 residues. The CDR3 DNA follows: TGTGCCAGTAGGGGACAGGATCACCATGGCTACACCTTC. Translation: CASRGQDHHGYTF.

This clone was seen only once. The V call is TRBV2, the J call TRBJ2-7, with unresolved D. Trimming took off 1 base at V and 2 bases at J, with 3 bases between the two ends. CDR1 SNHLY and CDR2 FYNNEI come from the germline V gene. The CDR3 covers 12 residues. The DNA for the CDR3 is TGTGCCAGCAGTGAAGACACCTACGAGCAGTACTTC. Translating it yields CASSEDTYEQYF.

This rearrangement joins TRBV24-1 to TRBJ2-3, with TRBD1 identical over 7 bases. The CDR3 runs 13 residues. Germline lookup yields CDR1 KGHDR and CDR2 SFDVKD. With V trimmed by 10 bases and J by 1 base, 4 bases remained unmatched. The CDR3 nucleotides are TGTGCCACGAGTACAGGGGGCACAGATACGCAGTATTTT. This gives the protein CATSTGGTDTQYF.

This clone was picked up one time. V and J are TRBV5-1 and TRBJ2-3, with D tentatively TRBD1 or TRBD2 (6 bases each). This CDR3 spans 13 amino acids. Trimming removed 4 bases from V and 4 bases from J, with 10 bases in between. Per the germline V gene, CDR1 is SGHRS and CDR2 is YFSETQ. Here the CDR3 reads CASSPEGADTQYF. In DNA form, the CDR3 reads TGCGCCAGCAGCCCGGAGGGGGCAGATACGCAGTATTTT.

The J gene is TRBJ1-2, the V gene TRBV18; the match to TRBD1 covers 10 bases. The CDR3 sequence is 14 residues long. Germline V lookup: CDR1 KGHSH, CDR2 LQKENI. V dropped 3 bases and J dropped 5; count of bases not matched to a gene: 3. Written as DNA, the CDR3 is TGTGCCAGCTCACCCGGACAGGGGGGGTATGGCTACACCTTC. It translates to CASSPGQGGYGYTF.

V usage is TRBV28 and J usage is TRBJ1-3; D is unclear. Trimming left V 4 bases short and J 6 bases short, with 13 bases between. CDR1 is MDHEN, CDR2 SYDVKM, per germline. CDR3 length: 14 residues. CDR3 in DNA: TGTGCCAGCAGTTCCCCAGGCTTCGAAAACACCATATATTTT. Its protein product is CASSSPGFENTIYF.